This T cell receptor beta chain was captured by sequencing in a study of blood T cell repertoires in COVID-19. About the research overall: COVID-19 samples from acute and convalescent phases originated in the United States, Italy and Spain. T cells, B-cell-depleted T cells, or PBMCs supplied cDNA or gDNA.

This CDR3 is 13 amino acids long. V lost 4 bases and J lost 3, with 9 bases in between. Germline V gene data show CDR1 as KGHSY and CDR2 as FQNENV. Per the study methods: Estimation of nucleated cell counts relied on the amplification of reference gene primers. The table came from immunoSEQ multiplex PCR; TCRdb's copy has only in-frame clones and leaves some out. D and trimming were read from the DNA, whereas the V and J calls and clone size are those reported in that table. In the table there are 200,000 to 250,000 clones, about 89% of which are singletons. The sample consisted of peripheral blood. The rearrangement links TRBV16 to TRBJ1-1; maybe TRBD1 (6 bases). This TCR was recovered from a man aged 60 to 69 who had recovered from COVID-19. The DNA for the CDR3 is TGTGCCAGCAGCCCCTACAGGGACACTGAAGCTTTCTTT. It yields the protein CASSPYRDTEAFF. The entire variable domain, with the rest obtained from reference TRBV16 and TRBJ1-1, is as follows: GEEVAQTPKHLVRGEGQKAKLYCAPIKGHSYVFWYQQVLKNEFKFLISFQNENVFDETGMPKERFSAKCLPNSPCSLEIQATKLEDSAVYFCASSPYRDTEAFFGQGTRLTVV.